This T cell receptor (beta chain) was captured in a study of blood T cell repertoires in COVID-19. The germline V and J ends were trimmed by 2 bases and 2 bases, with 10 bases remaining between them. CDR3 size: 14 residues. The germline V gene has CDR1 SGHRS and CDR2 YFSETQ. Per the authors' pipeline: It was from reference gene primer amplification that nucleated cell counts were estimated. The data were produced by immunoSEQ multiplex PCR, yet TCRdb's version contains in-frame clones alone and is incomplete. The V and J calls and clone size are taken from that table; D and trimming were inferred from the DNA. Of nearly 50,000 clones in the sample, approximately 90% were seen once.

J is TRBJ1-2 and V is TRBV5-1; D is ambiguous. The TCR sequence derives from a woman over 75 with COVID-19, enrolled during active disease. Sequencing was done on a sample of peripheral blood. The CDR3 here is CASSFQDLNYGYTF. CDR3 DNA sequence: TGCGCCAGCAGCTTTCAGGACTTAAACTATGGCTACACCTTC.